This T cell receptor (beta chain) was identified during a study of cytomegalovirus exposure and HLA in healthy donors (dated by TCRdb to 2016 to 2017). As for the study more broadly: An earlier analysis of some 600 of the donors reported about 260 Gb of sequence data and 117 million unique TCR beta sequences obtained from around 170 million T cells. An early release that covered some 640 HLA-typed donors contained about 300 gigabases of sequencing data and 75 million to 100 million unique TCR sequences. The genetic ancestry cluster associated with self-reported Caucasian donors included around four fifths of the roughly 400 genotyped donors. The study was designed to test whether signatures of past pathogen exposure could be identified by cataloging public T cell receptors. The T cell repertoires of some 700 subjects were profiled by immunosequencing and related to cytomegalovirus serostatus. In addition to the first cohort of roughly 670 subjects, a separate validation cohort of some 120 different subjects was used. To predict cytomegalovirus infection status, the study brought together high-throughput TCR immunosequencing, statistical association of individual TCRs with disease status, and machine learning. To study patterns of TCR occurrence, a later analysis re-analyzed previously published TCR beta repertoires from 666 donors and added high-resolution HLA genotyping. Rather than drawing on any new phenotypic data, the later analysis identified candidate immune exposures from TCR beta sequences and the way those sequences occurred across donors. To decide whether each TCR beta V gene segment behaved as functional or pseudogenic, an earlier analysis of 587 of the donors relied on high-throughput TCR beta sequencing. Alongside the repertoire data, information on donor age, sex, ethnicity and CMV serostatus was compiled. Genome-wide SNP genotypes for about 60% of the 666 donors were used in a later genetic analysis, which treated that subset as a discovery cohort. All discovery cohort repertoires had been generated using a single sequencing platform. Class I and class II HLA loci were covered by the typing at four-digit resolution. Typing coverage varied by locus: 629-630 donors for A, B, C, DRB1 and DQB1; approximately 560 for DQA1; more than 600 for DPA1; 400 to 480 for DPB1. Because of strong linkage in the cohort, five DR-DQ haplotypes were treated as single units for association and clustering. Among some 400 genotyped donors of the cohort, an average of roughly 240,000 unique TCR beta nucleotide sequences were sequenced per donor, around 20% of them non-productive.

The cohort was made up of approximately 700 healthy bone marrow donors. At the time of sampling, every cohort member was nominally healthy, though immune exposures that went unrecorded were likely present. The donor tested CMV seronegative and was one of the 352 seronegative cohort members. A peripheral blood sample was collected from each donor, and TCR beta sequencing was performed on peripheral blood mononuclear cells. The Qiagen DNeasy Blood Extraction Kit was used to extract genomic DNA from the blood cell samples. A note on this clone: Its antigen is currently not known. No much larger clone exists at a distance of one base, and base qualities are not known.

Between the V and J ends, shortened by 0 bases and 7 bases respectively, the junction contains 12 bases. The germline V gene yields MNHEY for CDR1 and SVGAGI for CDR2. The CDR3 has 15 amino acids, counting the end cysteine and phenylalanine. Left in the record is the CDR3 DNA by itself, 45 bases read in frame from the first base. Study-level results and caveats: The only immune exposure information available for the cohort was CMV serostatus. In a later analysis, several top co-occurrence clusters were reported to appear linked to parvovirus B19, influenza, CMV and Epstein-Barr virus. HLA typing was unavailable for some donors at each locus, so association tests used only the typed subset. In a later analysis, HLA-associated TCR beta chains were found to be more clonally expanded and to have lower generation probabilities than equally common non-associated chains. A group of highly shared sequence variants was considered likely to be a technical artifact of the sequencing pipeline. Some IMGT-functional V segments, including TRBV6-2 and TRBV6-3, could not be told apart with the 87-base-pair reads, so those segments were excluded. A later analysis found that TCR association rates varied across HLA loci, with DRB1 alleles showing the most associated TCRs and HLA-C alleles the fewest. Assigning TCR associations to individual alleles was difficult when HLA alleles, especially DR and DQ, strongly co-occurred. Broadly in line with IMGT annotations, most TCR beta V segments showed up in productive rearrangements about 87% or about 30% of the time in an earlier analysis of 450 to 600 of the donors. According to the authors, the approach could potentially be generalized to other disease states and immunological phenotypes. Because counts were too low, seventeen rarely observed V segments, including chromosome 9 orphons, were excluded from the earlier analysis of 500 to 700 of the donors. In vitro tests confirmed that a few of the cytomegalovirus-associated TCR beta chains recognize cytomegalovirus antigens. A further reported finding was that TCR beta sequences accurately predicted the HLA-A and HLA-B alleles for most subjects in the first cohort. The cohort was sequenced for TCR beta chains only, and without alpha or paired-chain data the features that could be detected were limited. The study gave a list of 150 to 200 TCR beta chains associated with cytomegalovirus. Most CMV-associated TCR beta chains appeared to be HLA-restricted in a later analysis, and the HLA associations seemed to be driven largely by CMV exposure. Correlated functional status among segregating V segments might be attributable to linkage disequilibrium, but an unknown experimental factor could not be ruled out. At a false discovery rate of 0.05, a later analysis linked under 20,000 TCR beta sequences to specific HLA alleles. In a later genetic analysis, a missense DCLRE1C variant was associated with V-gene and J-gene trimming of TCR beta chains, and the association was replicated in an independent cohort. Most TCR sequences were observed very rarely across donors, whereas some public TCRs were present in many individuals. Sequencing depth was assumed to be roughly uniform across donors in the presence/absence analyses, though that assumption may not hold. Compared with the 666-donor mean, donors in an Asian-associated ancestry cluster had fewer N-insertions in productive TCRs, according to a later genetic analysis. The classifier was reported to diagnose cytomegalovirus status with high specificity and sensitivity in both the original cohort and the validation cohort.

Libraries were made using the immunoSEQ multiplex PCR assay. A mixture of 60 forward primers for TCR Vbeta segments and 13 reverse primers for TCR Jbeta segments was used in the multiplex PCR. The CDR3 region of rearranged TCR beta genes was amplified from genomic DNA with a multiplex PCR assay. On the Illumina HiSeq System, the amplified TCR beta libraries were sequenced as 87-base-pair reads. As for the original processing: In a later analysis, approximately 74 million unique TCR beta chains were counted across the roughly 610 repertoires, and roughly 11 million of these chains were shared by at least two donors. A nearest-neighbor algorithm error-corrected the raw reads and collapsed the reads into unique sequences, merging closely related sequences to remove PCR and sequencing errors. CDR3 sequences were aligned to IMGT reference sequences to assign V, D and J gene segments. For a sequence to be retained, a match of at least six nucleotides to both a V gene segment and a J gene segment was required. Rearrangements were called productive when the CDR3 lacked stop codons and stayed in frame with V and J; all others were non-productive. Following IMGT convention, CDR3 was defined as the stretch from the second conserved V-encoded cysteine to the conserved J-encoded phenylalanine. The earlier analysis of 550 to 650 of the donors excluded any sequence lacking an unambiguous match to a single V gene segment. An earlier analysis of a few hundred of the donors called V segments functional above 56.7% productive rearrangements and segregating when the between-donor standard deviation exceeded 5%. To diagnose cytomegalovirus status from the catalog of TCR beta chain sequences, a statistical classification framework was built. V and J gene assignment, in a later analysis, came from comparing TCR nucleotide sequences with IMGT/GENE-DB human TR gene sequences. Using the TCRdist pipeline, a later analysis assigned CDR3 sequences along with most-parsimonious VDJ recombination scenarios. In a later analysis, each TCR beta chain was defined by its CDR3 amino acid sequence together with its V-gene family, and reads without a unique V-gene family were excluded. A later analysis removed nearly 600 highly shared, low-generation-probability nucleotide sequences to deal with suspected cross-contamination and a sequencing artifact. For each public chain, a later analysis derived a clonal expansion index from normalized ranks of inferred template counts within each repertoire. A later analysis computed generation probabilities with a VDJ recombination model fitted to out-of-frame rearrangements, and checked the results against IGoR. In a later analysis, hypergeometric tests were used to score TCR-TCR, TCR-HLA and TCR-CMV co-occurrence, with a repertoire-size bias correction applied to TCR pairs. False discovery rates were estimated in a later analysis by permuting HLA or CMV assignments 20 times. In a later analysis, co-occurring TCRs were grouped using DBSCAN, and TCRdist sequence similarity was added for clustering within HLA-allele-positive subsets. For co-occurrence clustering, repertoires with fewer than 30,000 or more than 120,000 public chains were excluded, along with several repertoires with anomalous nucleotide sharing. Drawn from immuneACCESS, this table holds only the in-frame rearrangements with V and J called that TCRdb kept. Clones are partly lost; checked studies trace under half to an unresolved V gene and leave the rest unexplained. The D gene and trimming were derived from the DNA, and the V and J assignments and clone size from that table. For this sample there are over 100,000 clones; approximately 73% appear just once. Of the sample, approximately 8% is held by the ten largest clones.

The V and J genes are TRBV6-5 and TRBJ1-4, with a tentative D gene TRBD1 over 6 matching bases. This clonotype originated in a man aged 35 to 55 in good health and CMV-seronegative. The specimen sequenced was PBMCs. The CDR3 in this case is CASSYSLGAREKLFF. Read as DNA, the sequence is TGTGCCAGCAGTTACTCCTTGGGGGCGCGTGAAAAACTGTTTTTT.